These 21 T cell receptor beta chains came from one sample sequenced in a study of blood T cell repertoires in COVID-19. Profiled with immunoSEQ multiplex PCR; TCRdb holds only in-frame clones, not every one. The table has some 50,000 clones, around 84% seen once; the top ten hold approximately 29%. Sequenced: peripheral blood. All receptors come from a human donor in a cohort sampled during active COVID-19.

This chain connects TRBV6-5 to TRBJ2-3; D perhaps matches TRBD2 (5 bases). Germline V lookup: CDR1 MNHEY, CDR2 SVGAGI. The CDR3 length is 16 residues. Trimming left V 2 bases short and J 5 bases short, with 17 bases between. This CDR3 is CASSYLAASGRDTQYF. As DNA, the CDR3 is TGTGCCAGCAGTTACCTAGCAGCCTCGGGGAGAGATACGCAGTATTTT.

The rearrangement links TRBV6-1 to TRBJ1-2; 10 bases match TRBD1. The CDR3 totals 14 residues. Germline assignment: CDR1 MNHNS and CDR2 SASEGT. V shed 3 bases, J shed 4 bases, and the junction held 2 bases outside the gene matches. In DNA, the CDR3 is TGTGCCAGCAGTGATGGGACAGGGGTCTATGGCTACACCTTC. Its protein is CASSDGTGVYGYTF.

The V call is TRBV5-4, the J call TRBJ2-1; weak D call: TRBD2 (5 bases). CDR3 length: 16 residues. Trimming took off 0 bases at V and 10 bases at J, with 20 bases between the two ends. Germline CDR1 and CDR2: SGHNT and YYREEE (reference sequence). The CDR3 DNA reads as TGTGCCAGCAGCTTGGGAGGGTCGGCTCGTGCGTACGAGCAGTTCTTC. This sequence encodes CASSLGGSARAYEQFF. Combining the CDR3 with reference TRBV5-4 and TRBJ2-1 gives the whole variable domain ETGVTQSPTHLIKTRGQQVTLRCSSQSGHNTVSWYQQALGQGPQFIFQYYREEENGRGNFPPRFSGLQFPNYSSELNVNALELDDSALYLCASSLGGSARAYEQFFGPGTRLTVL.

The V gene is TRBV11-2, the J gene TRBJ2-5; 7 bases are shared with TRBD1. The CDR3 sequence is 14 residues long. With 5 bases clipped from V and 5 bases from J, the junction kept 8 bases outside the gene matches. Germline CDR1 and CDR2: SGHAT and FQNNGV. The CDR3 nucleotides are TGTGCCAGCAGCCCCCTGACAGGGACGGAGACCCAGTACTTC. It encodes CASSPLTGTETQYF.

The chain combines TRBV20-1 with TRBJ2-5; possible D gene TRBD2, 5 bases. There are 16 residues in the CDR3. Germline CDR1 reads DFQATT; CDR2 reads SNEGSKA (reference sequence). Trimming pared 3 bases from V and 0 bases from J, leaving 17 bases between. The CDR3 sequence: CSASLGLRPHQETQYF. The CDR3 nucleotides are TGCAGTGCTAGTTTAGGACTTCGCCCTCACCAAGAGACCCAGTACTTC.

The V gene is TRBV21-1, the J gene TRBJ2-7; whether TRBD1, the table's D call, matches the DNA was not checked. TRBV21-1 is a listed pseudogene. The CDR3 loop spans 12 amino acids. The CDR3 region is CASSTVLYEQYF. In DNA, the CDR3 is TGTGCCAGCAGCACAGTTCTCTACGAGCAGTACTTC.

This chain joins TRBV28 and TRBJ1-1; D gene ambiguous. The germline V gene encodes CDR1 MDHEN and CDR2 SYDVKM. The CDR3 is made up of 12 amino acids. The V and J ends lost 7 bases and 4 bases respectively, with 10 bases between them. CDR3 DNA sequence: TGTGCCAGCACCAGACGGAGCACTGAAGCTTTCTTT. The encoded protein is CASTRRSTEAFF.

The chain couples TRBV12-5 to TRBJ2-3; 9 nucleotides align to TRBD1. CDR3 length: 14 residues. Germline trimming cut 6 bases from V and 3 bases from J; bases unmatched to any gene: 4. Germline loops: CDR1 LGHNT, CDR2 FRNRAP. DNA of the CDR3: TGTGCTAGTGGAATGACAGGGGGGACAGATACGCAGTATTTT. Its translation is CASGMTGGTDTQYF. The whole variable domain, filled in from reference TRBV12-5 and TRBJ2-3, reads DARVTQTPRHKVTEMGQEVTMRCQPILGHNTVFWYRQTMMQGLELLAYFRNRAPLDDSGMPKDRFSAEMPDATLATLKIQPSEPRDSAVYFCASGMTGGTDTQYFGPGTRLTVL.

This clone was observed a few times. The V gene is TRBV5-4, the J gene TRBJ2-7, with 9 bases identical to TRBD1. The CDR3 length is 15 residues. The germline CDR1 and CDR2 sequences are SGHNT and YYREEE (reference sequence). The J segment lost 0 bases and the V segment lost 3 bases, leaving 4 bases of the junction unmatched. CDR3 loop: CASSWGTGSSYEQYF. The CDR3 nucleotides are TGTGCCAGCAGCTGGGGGACAGGGAGCTCCTACGAGCAGTACTTC. Based on the CDR3 plus reference TRBV5-4 and TRBJ2-7, the full variable domain is ETGVTQSPTHLIKTRGQQVTLRCSSQSGHNTVSWYQQALGQGPQFIFQYYREEENGRGNFPPRFSGLQFPNYSSELNVNALELDDSALYLCASSWGTGSSYEQYFGPGTRLTVT.

The chain carries TRBV7-2 and TRBJ2-1; D may be TRBD2 (6 bases). Trimming removed 3 bases from V and 10 bases from J, with 22 bases in between. Germline V gene lookup returns CDR1 SGHTA and CDR2 FQGNSA. This CDR3 contains 16 residues. The CDR3 loop is CASSFDRERWLREQFF. The CDR3 bases are TGTGCCAGCAGCTTTGATCGGGAGAGATGGTTGAGGGAGCAGTTCTTC.

This chain uses TRBV6-5 with TRBJ1-3; TRBD1 agrees at 7 bases. CDR1 is MNHEY, CDR2 SVGAGI, per germline. With V trimmed by 1 base and J by 7 bases, 10 bases remained unmatched. CDR3 length: 16 residues. The CDR3 protein is CASSYFGQASWNTIYF. The CDR3, as DNA: TGTGCCAGCAGTTACTTCGGACAGGCCTCTTGGAACACCATATATTTT.

V is TRBV15 and J is TRBJ2-4; TRBD2 matches 8 bases. The CDR3 covers 15 residues. The germline CDR1 and CDR2 sequences are LNHNV and YYDKDF (reference sequence). J was trimmed by 3 bases and V by 4 bases; bases with no gene match: 5. Here the CDR3 DNA reads TGTGCCACCAGCACCCGTCGGGGGGGCAAAAACATTCAGTACTTC. Translating gives CATSTRRGGKNIQYF.

The chain couples TRBV5-5 to TRBJ1-1, with TRBD1 as a possible D gene (5 bases). The CDR3 is 14 amino acids. CDR1 SGHKS and CDR2 YYEKEE come from the germline V gene (reference sequence). Trimming removed 0 bases at V and 4 bases at J, with 10 bases between. CDR3 residues: CASSLDGGGTEAFF. The CDR3 DNA is TGTGCCAGCAGCTTGGATGGGGGGGGCACTGAAGCTTTCTTT. Using reference TRBV5-5 and TRBJ1-1 for the parts outside the CDR3, the full variable domain is DAGVTQSPTHLIKTRGQQVTLRCSPISGHKSVSWYQQVLGQGPQFIFQYYEKEERGRGNFPDRFSARQFPNYSSELNVNALLLGDSALYLCASSLDGGGTEAFFGQGTRLTVV.

This chain uses TRBV19 with TRBJ1-1; weak D call: TRBD1 (5 bases). V was cut by 3 bases and J by 1 base, with 12 bases left in between. The CDR3 has 15 residues. Germline lookup yields CDR1 LNHDA and CDR2 SQIVND (reference sequence). The CDR3 nucleotides are TGTGCCAGTAGTATCCCTTGGGGGGGGAACACTGAAGCTTTCTTT. Translating gives CASSIPWGGNTEAFF.

The rearrangement uses TRBV9 and TRBJ2-2; D perhaps matches TRBD2 (5 bases). CDR1 and CDR2 from the germline V gene are SGDLS and YYNGEE. The length of the CDR3 is 12 residues. V lost 3 bases and J lost 6, with 6 bases in between. This CDR3 reads CASSERAGELFF. The CDR3 DNA sequence: TGTGCCAGCAGCGAGAGGGCCGGGGAGCTGTTTTTT.

The chain combines TRBV5-5 with TRBJ2-1, with 11 nucleotides matching TRBD1. V dropped 2 bases and J dropped 8; count of bases not matched to a gene: 6. Germline V gives CDR1 SGHKS, CDR2 YYEKEE (reference sequence). The CDR3 consists of 15 residues. The CDR3, as DNA: TGTGCCAGCAGCTTAGCCGGGACAGGGGGGCATGAGCAGTTCTTC. Its translation: CASSLAGTGGHEQFF.

There are a few counts of this clone. The chain has TRBV27 and TRBJ2-7; D is perhaps TRBD1 (6 bases). The CDR3 has 14 amino acids. The germline V gene has CDR1 MNHEY and CDR2 SMNVEV (reference sequence). The V gene lost 2 bases and the J gene lost 5 bases, with 13 bases spanning the gap. Written as DNA, the CDR3 is TGTGCCAGCAGTTTAACCCCGGACAGTAACGAGCAGTACTTC. Translating gives CASSLTPDSNEQYF.

The genes are TRBV4-1 and TRBJ1-5, with D possibly matching TRBD1 (6 bases). Trimming removed 3 bases from V and 5 bases from J, with 20 bases in between. CDR1 and CDR2 (germline): MGHRA, YSYEKL. The CDR3 extends over 17 amino acids. The CDR3 loop is CASSHKQGNGGDQPQHF. CDR3 DNA sequence: TGCGCCAGCAGCCATAAACAGGGTAACGGGGGGGATCAGCCCCAGCATTTT.

V usage is TRBV7-9 and J usage is TRBJ1-2; D might be TRBD1 (6 bases). Germline assignment: CDR1 SEHNR and CDR2 FQNEAQ (reference sequence). This CDR3 is 15 amino acids long. Trimming cost V 2 bases and J 2 bases, with 12 bases left between them. The CDR3 reads CASSLNHRVNYGYTF. CDR3 coding DNA: TGTGCCAGCAGCTTAAATCACAGGGTGAACTATGGCTACACCTTC.

The V call is TRBV5-4, the J call TRBJ2-5; D gene ambiguous. The V end was cut by 2 bases, the J end by 2 bases, with 13 bases between. The CDR3 extends over 15 amino acids. Germline V gives CDR1 SGHNT, CDR2 YYREEE (reference sequence). The CDR3 region is CASSLYRAKQETQYF. The CDR3 nucleotides read TGTGCCAGCAGCTTATACCGAGCAAAACAAGAGACCCAGTACTTC.

This clone was observed once. This chain uses TRBV1 with TRBJ2-7; the table's D call, TRBD1, has no DNA check behind it. TRBV1 is classified as a pseudogene. The CDR3 is made up of 16 amino acids. This CDR3 is CTSSGDRQGGSYEQYF. DNA for the CDR3: TGCACCAGCAGCGGGGACCGACAGGGGGGTTCCTACGAGCAGTACTTC.